These T cell receptor beta chains were read from a single sample in a study of T cells in Graves' hyperthyroidism and ophthalmopathy. TCRdb recomputed calls from the multiplex PCR reads with MiXCR, one row per CDR3 protein. The repertoire holds about 360,000 distinct CDR3 sequences, with approximately 14% as singletons. Specimen: blood. The receptors here all came from a woman under 30 with Graves' hyperthyroidism that later progressed to Graves' ophthalmopathy. Both conserved end residues are part of each CDR3. Each record gives: clone size, D gene, V gene, J gene, CDR3 DNA, CDR3 protein. A D gene is named only where the DNA matches it firmly. Size tells how often a clone was seen (once, few, many) or the class of an expanded clone, and some rows leave it out.

abundance: many
d_gene: TRBD2
v_gene: TRBV28
j_gene: TRBJ2-1
CDR3nt: TGTGCCAGCAGTTTGACTAGCGGGAACAGAGAGCAGTTCTTC
CDR3aa: CASSLTSGNREQFF

abundance: -
d_gene: -
v_gene: TRBV2
j_gene: TRBJ2-3
CDR3nt: TGTGCCAGCCCCCAAAGTCTAGCAGCAGATACGCAGTATTTT
CDR3aa: CASPQSLAADTQYF

abundance: -
d_gene: -
v_gene: TRBV7-6
j_gene: TRBJ2-7
CDR3nt: TGTGCCAGCAGCTTAATAGGCAGAATTGTGGTAATATCCTACGAGCAGTACTTC
CDR3aa: CASSLIGRIVVISYEQYF

abundance: -
d_gene: TRBD2
v_gene: TRBV10-2
j_gene: TRBJ2-7
CDR3nt: TGCGCCAGCATGGGCGGGCTAGCGGGAAACTACGAGCAGTACTTC
CDR3aa: CASMGGLAGNYEQYF

abundance: many
d_gene: -
v_gene: TRBV11-2
j_gene: TRBJ2-1
CDR3nt: TGTGCCAGCAGCTTAGGGGATCTTAGCGGACCACCCGACAATGAGCAGTTCTTC
CDR3aa: CASSLGDLSGPPDNEQFF

abundance: many
d_gene: TRBD1
v_gene: TRBV20-1
j_gene: TRBJ1-4
CDR3nt: TGCAGTGCACCCCGGACAGGATTAAATGAAAAACTGTTTTTT
CDR3aa: CSAPRTGLNEKLFF

abundance: -
d_gene: TRBD1
v_gene: TRBV19
j_gene: TRBJ1-1
CDR3nt: TGTGCCAGTAGTAGGGGTAGATACAGGGGGAACATGAACACTGAAGCTTTCTTT
CDR3aa: CASSRGRYRGNMNTEAFF

abundance: -
d_gene: TRBD2
v_gene: TRBV6-2/TRBV6-3
j_gene: TRBJ2-1
CDR3nt: TGTGCCAGCCGGACTAGCAGGAATGAGCAGTTCTTC
CDR3aa: CASRTSRNEQFF

abundance: -
d_gene: TRBD1
v_gene: TRBV9
j_gene: TRBJ2-2
CDR3nt: TGTGCCAGCAGCCCACCCGGGACAGGGGATTCCGGGGAGCTGTTTTTT
CDR3aa: CASSPPGTGDSGELFF

abundance: many
d_gene: TRBD1
v_gene: TRBV6-2/TRBV6-3
j_gene: TRBJ2-3
CDR3nt: TGTGCCAGCAGTTACTCTGCCGACAGGGTCACAGATACGCAGTATTTT
CDR3aa: CASSYSADRVTDTQYF

abundance: many
d_gene: TRBD1
v_gene: TRBV20-1
j_gene: TRBJ1-5
CDR3nt: TGCAGTGCAAGACAGGGTATCCGTCAGCCCCAGCATTTT
CDR3aa: CSARQGIRQPQHF

abundance: -
d_gene: -
v_gene: TRBV7-3
j_gene: TRBJ2-1
CDR3nt: TGTGCCAGCAGTACAGATGGGGCGGCGGTCAATGAGCAGTTCTTC
CDR3aa: CASSTDGAAVNEQFF

abundance: many
d_gene: TRBD1
v_gene: TRBV18
j_gene: TRBJ1-1
CDR3nt: TGTGCCAGCTCGCGACAGGGTAACACTGAAGCTTTCTTT
CDR3aa: CASSRQGNTEAFF

abundance: many
d_gene: -
v_gene: TRBV20-1
j_gene: TRBJ1-5
CDR3nt: TGCAGTGCTAGACCCGTCATCGGGCAGCCCCAGCATTTT
CDR3aa: CSARPVIGQPQHF

abundance: many
d_gene: TRBD1
v_gene: TRBV6-1
j_gene: TRBJ1-1
CDR3nt: TGTGCCAGCAGTGCGTACAGGGGAGGGATCACTGAAGCTTTCTTT
CDR3aa: CASSAYRGGITEAFF

abundance: few
d_gene: -
v_gene: TRBV9
j_gene: TRBJ2-1
CDR3nt: TGTGCCAGCAGCGTAGTACCCCTTTCAGCGGGTTCATCCTACAATGAGCAGTTCTTC
CDR3aa: CASSVVPLSAGSSYNEQFF

abundance: few
d_gene: -
v_gene: TRBV27
j_gene: TRBJ2-7
CDR3nt: TGTGCCAGCAGACCAGTCGGCAGCACAGAGCAGTACTTC
CDR3aa: CASRPVGSTEQYF

abundance: -
d_gene: -
v_gene: TRBV9
j_gene: TRBJ2-5
CDR3nt: TGTGCCAGCAGCGTAGGGGAAGTGGAGACCCAGTACTTC
CDR3aa: CASSVGEVETQYF

abundance: few
d_gene: TRBD1
v_gene: TRBV27
j_gene: TRBJ2-2
CDR3nt: TGTGCCAGCAGTTTATCGACAGGGTTAACCGGGGAGCTGTTTTTT
CDR3aa: CASSLSTGLTGELFF

abundance: many
d_gene: TRBD1
v_gene: TRBV18
j_gene: TRBJ2-5
CDR3nt: TGTGCCAGCTCACCAGCACAGGGGGCGTGGGAGACCCAGTACTTC
CDR3aa: CASSPAQGAWETQYF

abundance: -
d_gene: -
v_gene: TRBV24-1
j_gene: TRBJ2-3
CDR3nt: TGTGCCACCAGTGATTCGCCATGGTGGGGTAGGCGGGAATACGGGGCAGATACGCAGTATTTT
CDR3aa: CATSDSPWWGRREYGADTQYF

abundance: -
d_gene: -
v_gene: TRBV30
j_gene: TRBJ1-2
CDR3nt: TGTGCCTGGAGTCGGGGATCTGGCTACACCTTC
CDR3aa: CAWSRGSGYTF

abundance: -
d_gene: TRBD2
v_gene: TRBV27
j_gene: TRBJ2-3
CDR3nt: TGTGCCAGCAGTCTGACTAGCGGGAGGGCGGGTACGCAGTATTTT
CDR3aa: CASSLTSGRAGTQYF

abundance: -
d_gene: TRBD2
v_gene: TRBV19
j_gene: TRBJ2-7
CDR3nt: TGTGCCAGTAGTCGAAAACCGGGACTAGGCAGCTCCTACGAGCAGTACTTC
CDR3aa: CASSRKPGLGSSYEQYF

abundance: -
d_gene: -
v_gene: TRBV18
j_gene: TRBJ2-1
CDR3nt: TGTGCCAGCTCACCACTAGGCGATAAACACTGGGACAATGAGCAGTTCTTC
CDR3aa: CASSPLGDKHWDNEQFF

abundance: -
d_gene: TRBD2
v_gene: TRBV6-9
j_gene: TRBJ2-7
CDR3nt: TGTGCCAGCAGCTTACTCCAAACTAGCGGAACATCCGAGCAGTACTTC
CDR3aa: CASSLLQTSGTSEQYF

abundance: -
d_gene: TRBD2
v_gene: TRBV11-2
j_gene: TRBJ2-5
CDR3nt: TGTGCCAGCAGCTCCGGGACTAGCGGACGGACCCAGTACTTC
CDR3aa: CASSSGTSGRTQYF

abundance: many
d_gene: TRBD1
v_gene: TRBV2
j_gene: TRBJ2-7
CDR3nt: TGTGCCAGCAGTGAAGGGGACAGGGGGCGGACTAGCTACGAGCAGTACTTC
CDR3aa: CASSEGDRGRTSYEQYF

abundance: few
d_gene: -
v_gene: TRBV5-6
j_gene: TRBJ2-4
CDR3nt: TGTGCCAGCAGCTTCTCGGGGGCTAAAAACATTCAGTACTTC
CDR3aa: CASSFSGAKNIQYF